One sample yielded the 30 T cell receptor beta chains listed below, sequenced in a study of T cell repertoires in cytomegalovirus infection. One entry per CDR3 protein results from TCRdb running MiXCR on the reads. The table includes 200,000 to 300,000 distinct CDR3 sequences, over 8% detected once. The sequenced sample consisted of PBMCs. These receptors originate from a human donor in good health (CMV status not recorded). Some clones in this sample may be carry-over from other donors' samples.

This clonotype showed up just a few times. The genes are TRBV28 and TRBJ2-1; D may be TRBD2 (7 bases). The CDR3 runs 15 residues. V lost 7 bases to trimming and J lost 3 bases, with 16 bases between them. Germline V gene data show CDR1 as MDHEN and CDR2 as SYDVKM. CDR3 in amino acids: CASIMGGPGYNEQFF. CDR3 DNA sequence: TGTGCCAGCATCATGGGGGGGCCAGGCTACAATGAGCAGTTCTTC.

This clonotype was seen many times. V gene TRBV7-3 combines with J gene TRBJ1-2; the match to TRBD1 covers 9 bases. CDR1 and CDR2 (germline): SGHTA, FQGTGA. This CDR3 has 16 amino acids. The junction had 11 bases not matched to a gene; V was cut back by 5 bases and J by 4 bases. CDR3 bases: TGTGCCAGCAGCCTTGGACAGGGGAAGTCAGGCTATGGCTACACCTTC. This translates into CASSLGQGKSGYGYTF.

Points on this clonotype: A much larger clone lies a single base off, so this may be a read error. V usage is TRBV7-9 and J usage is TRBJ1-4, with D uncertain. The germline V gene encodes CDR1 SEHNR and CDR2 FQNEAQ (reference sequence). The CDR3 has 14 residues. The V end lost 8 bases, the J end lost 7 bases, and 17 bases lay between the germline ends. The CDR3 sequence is CASGPTGGSEKLFF. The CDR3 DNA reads TGTGCCAGCGGACCTACCGGCGGAAGTGAAAAACTGTTTTTT.

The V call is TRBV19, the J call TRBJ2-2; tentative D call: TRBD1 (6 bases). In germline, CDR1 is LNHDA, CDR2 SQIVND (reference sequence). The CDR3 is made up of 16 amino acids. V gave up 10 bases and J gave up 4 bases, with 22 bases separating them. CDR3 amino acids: CATSSGSAGVTGELFF. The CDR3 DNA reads TGTGCCACTTCCTCGGGATCGGCAGGGGTCACCGGGGAGCTGTTTTTT.

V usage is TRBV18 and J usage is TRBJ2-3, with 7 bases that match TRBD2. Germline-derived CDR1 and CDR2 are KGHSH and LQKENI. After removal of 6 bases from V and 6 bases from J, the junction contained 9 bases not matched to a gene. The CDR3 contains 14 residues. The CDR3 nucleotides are TGTGCCAGCTCCCCAAGACTAGCCCGGGATACGCAGTATTTT. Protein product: CASSPRLARDTQYF. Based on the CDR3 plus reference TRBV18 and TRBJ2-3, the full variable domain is NAGVMQNPRHLVRRRGQEARLRCSPMKGHSHVYWYRQLPEEGLKFMVYLQKENIIDESGMPKERFSAEFPKEGPSILRIQQVVRGDSAAYFCASSPRLARDTQYFGPGTRLTVL.

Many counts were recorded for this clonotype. The CDR3 protein is CASSPQRTNSYEQYF. CDR3 DNA: TGTGCCAGCAGTCCCCAGCGCACTAACTCCTACGAGCAGTACTTC. The chain links TRBV7-2 to TRBJ2-7; D not certain. V lost 6 bases, J lost 0 bases, and 15 bases lay in between. The CDR3 spans 15 residues. Germline CDR1 is SGHTA and CDR2 is FQGNSA.

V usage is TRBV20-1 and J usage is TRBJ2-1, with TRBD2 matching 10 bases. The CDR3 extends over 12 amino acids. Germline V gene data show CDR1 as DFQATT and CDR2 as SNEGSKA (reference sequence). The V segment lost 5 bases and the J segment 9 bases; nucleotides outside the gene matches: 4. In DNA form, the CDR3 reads TGCAGTGCTGACCGACTAGCGGGTGAGCAGTTCTTC. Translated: CSADRLAGEQFF.

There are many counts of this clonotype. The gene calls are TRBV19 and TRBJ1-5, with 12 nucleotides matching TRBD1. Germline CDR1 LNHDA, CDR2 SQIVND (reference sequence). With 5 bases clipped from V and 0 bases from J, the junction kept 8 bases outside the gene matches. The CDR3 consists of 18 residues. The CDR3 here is CASSRGTGGAGSNQPQHF. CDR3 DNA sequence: TGTGCCAGTAGTCGCGGGACAGGGGGCGCGGGTAGCAATCAGCCCCAGCATTTT.

CDR3 sequence reads: CASSQVQGISDEQYF. The CDR3 DNA sequence: TGTGCCAGCAGCCAAGTACAGGGGATAAGCGACGAGCAGTACTTC. This rearrangement joins TRBV3-1 to TRBJ2-7; TRBD1 aligns across 7 bases. Looked up from germline, CDR1 is LGHDT and CDR2 is YNNKEL (reference sequence). Trimming at V came to 1 base and at J to 5 bases, leaving 8 bases not matched to a gene. This CDR3 is 15 amino acids long.

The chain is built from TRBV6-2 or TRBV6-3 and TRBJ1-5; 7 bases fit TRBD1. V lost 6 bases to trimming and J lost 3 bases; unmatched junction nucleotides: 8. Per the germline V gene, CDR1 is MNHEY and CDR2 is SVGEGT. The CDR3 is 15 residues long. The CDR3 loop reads CASSKWGQINQPQHF. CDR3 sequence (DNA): TGTGCCAGCAGCAAATGGGGACAGATCAATCAGCCCCAGCATTTT.

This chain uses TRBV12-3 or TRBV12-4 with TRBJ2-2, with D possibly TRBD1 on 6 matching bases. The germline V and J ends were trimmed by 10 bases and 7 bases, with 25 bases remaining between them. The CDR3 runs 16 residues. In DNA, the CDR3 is TGTGCCACCGCCGACTCTAGAGACAGGCCAGACGGGGAGCTGTTTTTT. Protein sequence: CATADSRDRPDGELFF.

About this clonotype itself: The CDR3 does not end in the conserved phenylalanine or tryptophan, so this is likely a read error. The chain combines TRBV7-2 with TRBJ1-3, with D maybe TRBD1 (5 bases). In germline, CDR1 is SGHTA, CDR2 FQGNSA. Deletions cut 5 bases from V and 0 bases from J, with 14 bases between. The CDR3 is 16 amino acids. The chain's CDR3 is CASSTGQTLSGNTIYS. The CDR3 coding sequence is TGTGCCAGCAGCACGGGGCAGACCCTCTCTGGAAACACCATATATTCT.

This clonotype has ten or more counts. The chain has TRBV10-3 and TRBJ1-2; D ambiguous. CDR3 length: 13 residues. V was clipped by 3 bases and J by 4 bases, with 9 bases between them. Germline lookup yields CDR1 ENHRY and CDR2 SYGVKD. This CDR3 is CAISDRTGYGYTF. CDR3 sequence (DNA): TGTGCCATCAGTGACAGGACGGGCTATGGCTACACCTTC.

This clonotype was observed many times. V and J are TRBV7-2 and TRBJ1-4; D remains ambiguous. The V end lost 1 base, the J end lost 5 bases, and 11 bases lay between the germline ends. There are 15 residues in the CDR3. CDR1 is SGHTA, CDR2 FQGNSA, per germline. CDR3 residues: CASSLDQALNEKLFF. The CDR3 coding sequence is TGTGCCAGCAGCTTAGATCAGGCTCTGAATGAAAAACTGTTTTTT.

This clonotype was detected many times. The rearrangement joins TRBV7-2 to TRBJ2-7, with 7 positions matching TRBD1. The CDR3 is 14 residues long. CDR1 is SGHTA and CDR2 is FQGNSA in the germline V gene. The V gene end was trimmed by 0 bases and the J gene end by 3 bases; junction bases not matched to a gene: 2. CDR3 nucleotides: TGTGCCAGCAGCTTAGCTGGGACAGTCTACGAGCAGTACTTC. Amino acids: CASSLAGTVYEQYF.

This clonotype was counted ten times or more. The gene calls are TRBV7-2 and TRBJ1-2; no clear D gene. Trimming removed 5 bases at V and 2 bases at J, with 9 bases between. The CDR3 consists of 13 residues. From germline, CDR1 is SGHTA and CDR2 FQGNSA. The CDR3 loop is CASSPQANYGYTF. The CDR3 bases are TGTGCCAGCAGCCCTCAGGCCAACTATGGCTACACCTTC.

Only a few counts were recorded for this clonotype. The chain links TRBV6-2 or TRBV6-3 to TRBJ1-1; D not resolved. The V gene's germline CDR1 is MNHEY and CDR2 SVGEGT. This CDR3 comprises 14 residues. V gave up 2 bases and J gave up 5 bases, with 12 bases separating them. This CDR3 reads CASSYVLLGTEAFF. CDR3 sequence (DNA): TGTGCCAGCAGTTACGTCCTCTTGGGAACTGAAGCTTTCTTT.

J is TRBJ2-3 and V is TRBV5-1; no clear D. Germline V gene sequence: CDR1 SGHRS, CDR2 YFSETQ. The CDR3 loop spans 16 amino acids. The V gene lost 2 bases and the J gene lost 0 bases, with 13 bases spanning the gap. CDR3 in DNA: TGCGCCAGCAGCTTTGAAGTTACCGCTAGCACAGATACGCAGTATTTT. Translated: CASSFEVTASTDTQYF.

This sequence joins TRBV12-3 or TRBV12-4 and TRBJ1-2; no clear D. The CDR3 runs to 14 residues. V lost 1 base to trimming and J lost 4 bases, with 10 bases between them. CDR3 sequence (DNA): TGTGCCAGCAGTTTAGGGCCGGGCATCTATGGCTACACCTTC. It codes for CASSLGPGIYGYTF.

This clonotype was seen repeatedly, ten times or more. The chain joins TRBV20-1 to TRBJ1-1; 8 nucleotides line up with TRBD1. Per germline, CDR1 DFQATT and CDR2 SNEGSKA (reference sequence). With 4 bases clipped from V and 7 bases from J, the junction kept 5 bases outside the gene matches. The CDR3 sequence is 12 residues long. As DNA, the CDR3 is TGCAGTGCTATTCAGGGGGCAAATGAAGCTTTCTTT. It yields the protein CSAIQGANEAFF.

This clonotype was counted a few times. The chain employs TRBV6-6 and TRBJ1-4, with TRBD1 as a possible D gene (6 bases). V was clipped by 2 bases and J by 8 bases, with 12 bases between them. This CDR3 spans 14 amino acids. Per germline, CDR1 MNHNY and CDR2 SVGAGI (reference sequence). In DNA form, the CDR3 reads TGTGCCAGCAGTTACGGGGGCAATGGCGAAAAACTGTTTTTT. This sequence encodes CASSYGGNGEKLFF.

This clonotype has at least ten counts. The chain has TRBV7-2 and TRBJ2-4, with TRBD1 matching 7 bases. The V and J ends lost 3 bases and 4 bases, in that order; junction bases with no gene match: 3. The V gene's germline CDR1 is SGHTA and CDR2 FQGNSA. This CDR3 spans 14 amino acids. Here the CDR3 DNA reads TGTGCCAGCAGCTTTCTACAGGGGAAAAACATTCAGTACTTC. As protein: CASSFLQGKNIQYF.

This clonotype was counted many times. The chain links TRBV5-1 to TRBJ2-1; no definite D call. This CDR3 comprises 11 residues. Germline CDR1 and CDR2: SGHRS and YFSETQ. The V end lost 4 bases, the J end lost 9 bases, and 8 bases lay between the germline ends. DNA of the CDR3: TGCGCCAGCAGCGACCTCGGTGAGCAGTTCTTC. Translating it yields CASSDLGEQFF.

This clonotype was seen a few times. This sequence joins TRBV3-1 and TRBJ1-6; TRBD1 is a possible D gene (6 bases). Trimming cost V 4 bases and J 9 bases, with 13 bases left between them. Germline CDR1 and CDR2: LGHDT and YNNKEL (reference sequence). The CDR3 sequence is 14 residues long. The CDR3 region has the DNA TGTGCCAGCAGCCCTTACAGGGCGGGTTCACCCCTCCACTTT. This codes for CASSPYRAGSPLHF.

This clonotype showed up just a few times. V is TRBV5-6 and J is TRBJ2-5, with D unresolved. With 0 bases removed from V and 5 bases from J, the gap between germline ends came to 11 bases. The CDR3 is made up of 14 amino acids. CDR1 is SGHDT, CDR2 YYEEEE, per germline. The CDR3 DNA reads TGTGCCAGCAGCTTGGAGAGGATTCAGGAGACCCAGTACTTC. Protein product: CASSLERIQETQYF.

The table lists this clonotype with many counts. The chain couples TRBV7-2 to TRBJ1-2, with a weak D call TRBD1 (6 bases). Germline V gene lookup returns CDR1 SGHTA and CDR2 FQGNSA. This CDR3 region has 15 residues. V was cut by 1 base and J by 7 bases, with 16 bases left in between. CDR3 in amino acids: CASSLGPGQRGGYTF. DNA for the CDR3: TGTGCCAGCAGCTTAGGGCCGGGACAACGAGGTGGCTACACCTTC. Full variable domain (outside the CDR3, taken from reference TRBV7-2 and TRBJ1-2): GAGVSQSPSNKVTEKGKDVELRCDPISGHTALYWYRQSLGQGLEFLIYFQGNSAPDKSGLPSDRFSAERTGGSVSTLTIQRTQQEDSAVYLCASSLGPGQRGGYTFGSGTRLTVV.

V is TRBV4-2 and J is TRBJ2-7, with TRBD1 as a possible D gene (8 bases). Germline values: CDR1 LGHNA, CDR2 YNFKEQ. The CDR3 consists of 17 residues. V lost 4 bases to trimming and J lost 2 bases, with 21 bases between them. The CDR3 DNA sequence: TGTGCCAGCAGCCGCCTTTCGAGTACAGGGGGGGCCTACGAGCAGTACTTC. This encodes CASSRLSSTGGAYEQYF.

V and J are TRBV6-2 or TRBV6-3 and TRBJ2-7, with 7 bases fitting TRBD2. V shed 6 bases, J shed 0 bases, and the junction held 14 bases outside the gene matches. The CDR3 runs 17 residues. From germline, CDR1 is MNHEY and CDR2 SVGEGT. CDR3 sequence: CASSYGRGRADSYEQYF. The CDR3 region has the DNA TGTGCCAGCAGCTACGGACGGGGGAGGGCAGACTCCTACGAGCAGTACTTC.

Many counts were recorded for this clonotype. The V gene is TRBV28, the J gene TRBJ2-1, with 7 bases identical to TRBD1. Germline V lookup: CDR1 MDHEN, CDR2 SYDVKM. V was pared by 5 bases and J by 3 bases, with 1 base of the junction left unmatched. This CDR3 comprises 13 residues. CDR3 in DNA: TGTGCCAGCAGTCGGGACAGCTACAATGAGCAGTTCTTC. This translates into CASSRDSYNEQFF.

The CDR3 spells CASSLRDRGRDEQFF. The CDR3 DNA reads as TGTGCCAGCAGTTTGAGGGACAGGGGTCGTGATGAGCAGTTCTTC. The V gene is TRBV6-2 or TRBV6-3, the J gene TRBJ2-1, with 10 nucleotides matching TRBD1. V trimming: 4 bases; J trimming: 8 bases; junction bases outside the gene matches: 8. The CDR3 has 15 amino acids. The germline CDR1 and CDR2 sequences are MNHEY and SVGEGT.